Sequencing of this TCR beta chain was carried out in a study of OX40 agonist ivuxolimab in advanced cancers. About the research overall: At doses from 0.01 to 10 mg/kg, patients were given intravenous ivuxolimab every 2 weeks. Three individuals attained partial responses, comprising one hepatocellular carcinoma case and two cutaneous melanoma cases. Study findings and constraints: Partial responders at 0.1-3.0 mg/kg showed near-lowest clonal expansion. Dose levels from 0.1 to 3.0 mg/kg saw CD4+ and CD8+ blood T cells expand clonally by week 6.

Only in-frame clones appear in the TCRdb table, and some are missing; sequencing was by immunoSEQ multiplex PCR. The sample contains about 91,000 clones, 80% to 85% of which appear only once. Remarks on this clone: The antigen is not known.

Germline CDR1 reads WSHSY; CDR2 reads SAAADI. CDR3 length: 14 amino acids. Between the trimmed V and J ends, which lost 8 bases and 0 bases, there was a span of 10 bases. Sequencing used CD4+ or CD8+ T cells sorted from blood, obtained in a trial of the OX40 agonist ivuxolimab. This TCR derives from an adult with an advanced solid tumor such as melanoma, head and neck, liver or kidney cancer. The chain combines TRBV10-2 with TRBJ2-2; D gene ambiguous. CDR3 sequence: CASLGYANTGELFF. The CDR3 nucleotides read TGCGCCAGCCTAGGATATGCGAACACCGGGGAGCTGTTTTTT.